This TCR beta chain is from a study of CD8+CD57+ T cells in acquired aplastic anemia (dated by TCRdb to 2017 to 2018). For context, the study as a whole: On average, sorted CD4+ and CD8+ cells yielded 2.5 to 3.5 ug of extracted DNA, with a range of about 0.17 to 27.4 ug. A CD8+CD57+ expansion meant a frequency higher than the mean frequency seen in healthy subjects. Beyond this particular receptor, the publication reports: Although roughly 29 CD8+ CDR3 sequences were shared by patients and controls, these sequences appeared highly expressed in patients and within the immunodominant clones of patients. Patients and healthy controls showed no significant difference in CD8+ Simpson's diversity (P=0.060).

Patients chosen for sequencing had shown expansion of CD8+CD57+ cells by flow cytometry. Every patient had a diagnosis of severe acquired aplastic anemia based on International Study of Aplastic Anemia and Agranulocytosis and Camitta criteria. At the time blood was sampled, none of the patients had received any therapy. TCR repertoires of sorted CD4+ and CD8+ blood T cells from severe aplastic anemia patients and healthy subjects were deep-sequenced in the study. Patients were enrolled in the USA under clinicaltrials.gov protocols 00001620, 01623167, 00001397, 00071045, 00081523 and 00961064. Ficoll-Paque density gradient centrifugation was used to isolate peripheral blood mononuclear cells. CD4+ and CD8+ T cells were sorted by FACS or magnetic beads before DNA extraction. For this clonotype: This clone's antigen is unknown. This could be a read error, since a much larger clone is one nucleotide away.

The germline V gene encodes CDR1 MGHRA and CDR2 YSYEKL. Reading from cysteine to phenylalanine, the CDR3 counts 15 amino acids. The read is trimmed to its CDR3 DNA, 45 bases read in frame from base 1. TCR beta VDJ combination and CDR3 sequence profiling used genomic DNA as the template. An Illumina HiSeq 2000 was the platform used for TCR repertoire sequencing. For the original study's pipeline: Repertoire assessment relied on Simpson's diversity index, CDR3 size and DJ length profiles, and TRBV/TRBJ rearrangement plots. The immunodominant clone was defined as the most abundant DNA sequence in deep sequencing data. CDR3 amino acid sequences were checked for sharing across subjects and were also compared against the VDJdb database and published repertoires. The public sequencing data were trimmed at Q25 with fastp and processed into clonotypes with MiXCR by TCRdb, which kept only in-frame beta chains. Each CDR3 protein appears once, grouped with its most common genes and DNA. The V and J calls, along with clone size, are taken from TCRdb and not from the paper's own processing. The sample yields around 130,000 distinct CDR3 sequences; 55% to 60% were counted once. The ten largest clonotypes hold approximately 28% of the sample.

The rearrangement joined TRBV4-1 to TRBJ2-1, with the D gene not confidently named. The receptor's source is a human donor with aplastic anemia. Sequenced sample: sorted CD4+, CD8+, or CD8+CD57+ T cells (not recorded which) from PBMCs. The CDR3 reads CASSNTVRPYNGQFF. The DNA is as follows: TGCGCCAGCAGCAACACAGTGCGCCCCTACAATGGGCAGTTCTTC.